Below are 22 T cell receptor beta chains sequenced from a single sample in a study of T cell changes during pregnancy in multiple sclerosis. Sequenced by immunoSEQ multiplex PCR; TCRdb stores in-frame clones only, minus some. The sample shows around 40,000 clones, 85% to 95% of them seen only once. The sample in question was CD4+ T cells from peripheral blood mononuclear cells, obtained in the second trimester of pregnancy. Receptors originate from a female donor with multiple sclerosis, enrolled in a pregnancy study.

This rearrangement joins TRBV19 to TRBJ2-2, with D possibly being TRBD1 (5 bases). Germline CDR1 reads LNHDA; CDR2 reads SQIVND (reference sequence). This CDR3 is 12 amino acids long. V lost 9 bases to trimming and J lost 6 bases, with 11 bases between them. The CDR3 loop reads CASPGIAGELFF. The DNA of the CDR3 is TGTGCCAGCCCAGGGATTGCCGGGGAGCTGTTTTTT.

The rearrangement joins TRBV4-1 to TRBJ1-3; D might be TRBD1 (6 bases). CDR3 length equals 18 residues. Germline CDR1 reads MGHRA; CDR2 reads YSYEKL. V was cut by 0 bases and J by 3 bases, with 18 bases left in between. Here the CDR3 reads CASSQDHIPGGFGNTIYF. In nucleotides, the CDR3 is TGCGCCAGCAGCCAAGACCACATACCGGGGGGCTTTGGAAACACCATATATTTT.

The chain joins TRBV6-5 to TRBJ1-3, with D possibly being TRBD1 (5 bases). Trimming removed 0 bases from V and 4 bases from J, with 13 bases in between. Germline CDR1 reads MNHEY; CDR2 reads SVGAGI. The CDR3 is 16 amino acids. The CDR3 region is CASSYSSGDSGNTIYF. The DNA of the CDR3 is TGTGCCAGCAGTTACTCGAGTGGGGACTCGGGAAACACCATATATTTT.

The chain has TRBV2 and TRBJ1-3, with 7 nucleotides matching TRBD1. The CDR3 is 13 residues long. Germline-derived CDR1 and CDR2 are SNHLY and FYNNEI. With V trimmed by 6 bases and J by 3 bases, 2 bases remained unmatched. The CDR3, as DNA: TGTGCCAGCAGGGGGGACAGTGGAAACACCATATATTTT. Its translation: CASRGDSGNTIYF.

V and J are TRBV7-2 and TRBJ2-5; a possible D gene is TRBD2 (5 bases). CDR1 and CDR2 from the germline V gene are SGHTA and FQGNSA. V was cut by 1 base and J by 5 bases, with 11 bases left in between. The CDR3 sequence is 14 residues long. CDR3 in DNA: TGTGCCAGCAGCTTAGGGCCTAGCAGGGAGACCCAGTACTTC. Translating it yields CASSLGPSRETQYF. The full variable domain, in which reference TRBV7-2 and TRBJ2-5 provide the parts outside the CDR3, is GAGVSQSPSNKVTEKGKDVELRCDPISGHTALYWYRQSLGQGLEFLIYFQGNSAPDKSGLPSDRFSAERTGGSVSTLTIQRTQQEDSAVYLCASSLGPSRETQYFGPGTRLLVL.

The rearrangement uses TRBV4-3 and TRBJ2-7; TRBD1 matches 10 bases. This CDR3 contains 15 residues. With 1 base clipped from V and 4 bases from J, the junction kept 4 bases outside the gene matches. Germline V lookup: CDR1 LGHNA, CDR2 YSLEER. The CDR3 DNA follows: TGCGCCAGCAGCCAAGCCGGGACAGGGGCATACGAGCAGTACTTC. Its protein is CASSQAGTGAYEQYF.

V is TRBV27 and J is TRBJ2-6; TRBD1 is a possible D gene (6 bases). V shed 1 base and J shed 0 bases, with 7 bases lying between them. Germline values: CDR1 MNHEY, CDR2 SMNVEV (reference sequence). The CDR3 has 16 residues. CDR3 nucleotide sequence: TGTGCCAGCAGTTTATTGGGGGCCTCTGGGGCCAACGTCCTGACTTTC. Translating gives CASSLLGASGANVLTF.

The rearrangement links TRBV6-5 to TRBJ2-7; TRBD1 might be the D (5 bases). The germline V and J ends were trimmed by 1 base and 5 bases, with 6 bases remaining between them. Germline V CDR1 and CDR2: MNHEY, SVGAGI. The CDR3 is 12 amino acids. The CDR3 protein is CASSYWGDEQYF. CDR3 nucleotide sequence: TGTGCCAGCAGTTACTGGGGCGACGAGCAGTACTTC.

There are a few counts of this clone. The V call is TRBV5-6, the J call TRBJ1-1; D call uncertain. The ends were cut back, 3 bases at V and 0 bases at J, with 6 bases in the middle. The V gene's germline CDR1 is SGHDT and CDR2 YYEEEE. This CDR3 spans 13 amino acids. CDR3 sequence: CASSSYLNTEAFF. DNA for the CDR3: TGTGCCAGCAGCTCCTACCTGAACACTGAAGCTTTCTTT.

The chain links TRBV9 to TRBJ2-5; a possible D gene is TRBD2 (5 bases). Germline V gene lookup returns CDR1 SGDLS and CDR2 YYNGEE. The V and J ends lost 0 bases and 1 base respectively, with 7 bases between them. CDR3 length: 14 residues. The CDR3 loop is CASSVVSGQETQYF. In DNA form, the CDR3 reads TGTGCCAGCAGCGTAGTCAGCGGCCAAGAGACCCAGTACTTC.

The genes are TRBV11-1 and TRBJ2-1; 9 bases fit TRBD1. The CDR3 consists of 17 residues. Germline-derived CDR1 and CDR2 are SGHAT and FQDESV (reference sequence). V was clipped by 1 base and J by 4 bases; unmatched bases: 8. The CDR3 DNA reads TGTGCCAGCAGCTTAGAATTTTCGGACAGGGGTTACAATGAGCAGTTCTTC. Translation: CASSLEFSDRGYNEQFF.

The table lists this clone with a few counts. The genes are TRBV5-1 and TRBJ2-3; TRBD1 aligns across 11 bases. This CDR3 spans 15 amino acids. The junction had 5 bases not matched to a gene; V was cut back by 6 bases and J by 2 bases. Germline CDR1 is SGHRS and CDR2 is YFSETQ. CDR3 nucleotide sequence: TGCGCCAGCAACGGACAGGGGGCTTCCACAGATACGCAGTATTTT. Its translation is CASNGQGASTDTQYF.

The V call is TRBV5-4, the J call TRBJ2-1; possibly TRBD2 for D (5 bases). The germline V and J ends were trimmed by 4 bases and 6 bases, with 20 bases remaining between them. Germline lookup yields CDR1 SGHNT and CDR2 YYREEE (reference sequence). CDR3 length: 16 amino acids. CDR3 sequence reads: CASSLNPSGNFNEQFF. CDR3 nucleotide sequence: TGTGCCAGCAGCCTGAACCCCAGCGGAAATTTCAATGAGCAGTTCTTC.

The chain has TRBV10-3 and TRBJ2-1; 10 bases are a match to TRBD2. Trimming cost V 4 bases and J 9 bases; bases outside gene matches: 12. This CDR3 region has 16 residues. The V gene's germline CDR1 is ENHRY and CDR2 SYGVKD. The CDR3 coding sequence is TGTGCCATCAGTGGTCTAACCGGGACTAGCGTAGGTGAGCAGTTCTTC. This codes for CAISGLTGTSVGEQFF.

The chain carries TRBV9 and TRBJ1-3; 8 nucleotides match TRBD1. CDR3 length: 15 amino acids. CDR1 SGDLS and CDR2 YYNGEE come from the germline V gene. Germline trimming cut 1 base from V and 2 bases from J; bases unmatched to any gene: 2. CDR3 loop: CASSVQGATGNTIYF. The CDR3 DNA reads TGTGCCAGCAGCGTACAGGGGGCGACTGGAAACACCATATATTTT.

This chain links TRBV15 with TRBJ1-2; 9 bases align to TRBD1. J lost 7 bases, V lost 3 bases, and 6 bases had no gene match. Germline values: CDR1 LNHNV, CDR2 YYDKDF (reference sequence). This CDR3 contains 14 residues. The CDR3 region has the DNA TGTGCCACCAGCAGGGACAGGGGTTATGGTGGCTACACCTTC. Its protein is CATSRDRGYGGYTF.

The chain combines TRBV9 with TRBJ2-1; D gene ambiguous. Trimming took off 2 bases at V and 0 bases at J, with 9 bases between the two ends. Germline CDR1 and CDR2: SGDLS and YYNGEE. The CDR3 runs 15 residues. DNA for the CDR3: TGTGCCAGCAGCGTGAACAGCTTCTCCTACAATGAGCAGTTCTTC. Protein: CASSVNSFSYNEQFF. Combining the CDR3 with reference TRBV9 and TRBJ2-1 gives the whole variable domain DSGVTQTPKHLITATGQRVTLRCSPRSGDLSVYWYQQSLDQGLQFLIQYYNGEERAKGNILERFSAQQFPDLHSELNLSSLELGDSALYFCASSVNSFSYNEQFFGPGTRLTVL.

The V call is TRBV6-1, the J call TRBJ2-6, with a weak D call TRBD2 (5 bases). This CDR3 spans 21 amino acids. CDR1 is MNHNS, CDR2 SASEGT, per germline. With 2 bases removed from V and 1 base from J, the gap between germline ends came to 24 bases. This CDR3 reads CASSEFSSGPGRTSGANVLTF. The CDR3 DNA is TGTGCCAGCAGTGAATTTTCATCGGGTCCCGGGCGGACTTCTGGGGCCAACGTCCTGACTTTC.

The J gene is TRBJ2-2, the V gene TRBV5-4; weak D call: TRBD1 (5 bases). The CDR3 has 14 residues. Trimming left V 4 bases short and J 3 bases short, with 10 bases between. Germline CDR1 reads SGHNT; CDR2 reads YYREEE (reference sequence). In DNA form, the CDR3 reads TGTGCCAGCAGCCGGGCGACAGACACCGGGGAGCTGTTTTTT. As protein: CASSRATDTGELFF.

The gene calls are TRBV6-6 and TRBJ1-1, with D possibly matching TRBD1 (5 bases). CDR1 is MNHNY, CDR2 SVGAGI, per germline (reference sequence). Trimming removed 5 bases at V and 1 base at J, with 8 bases between. The CDR3 length is 13 residues. In DNA form, the CDR3 reads TGTGCCAGCAGTATACAGGAGAACACTGAAGCTTTCTTT. Amino acids: CASSIQENTEAFF.

The chain has TRBV7-6 and TRBJ2-3; D is unresolved. The V gene's germline CDR1 is SGHVS and CDR2 FNYEAQ. The CDR3 sequence is 12 residues long. Trimming removed 6 bases at V and 2 bases at J, with 6 bases between. CDR3 coding DNA: TGTGCCAGCAGTTCTACCACAGATACGCAGTATTTT. It is translated as CASSSTTDTQYF.

This chain joins TRBV10-1 and TRBJ2-1; 7 nucleotides match TRBD2. The CDR3 sequence is 15 residues long. Germline CDR1 and CDR2: WNHNN and SYGVQD (reference sequence). V shed 3 bases and J 8 bases; nucleotides not matched to a gene: 10. The CDR3 region is CASSEYTSASYEQFF. Here the CDR3 DNA reads TGCGCCAGCAGTGAATACACTAGCGCTTCGTATGAGCAGTTCTTC.